This T cell receptor (beta chain) was obtained from a study of control samples from healthy donors and cancer patients. Here immunoSEQ multiplex PCR was the method, and the copy in TCRdb shows in-frame clones only, minus some. The sample shows under 450,000 clones, around 90% of them seen only once. Germline CDR1 and CDR2: SGHDN and FVKESK. CDR3 length: 14 residues. The ends were cut back, 0 bases at V and 9 bases at J, with 13 bases in the middle. The sequencing input was PBMCs. This TCR was recovered from a man aged 40-50 years with head and neck cancer. The rearrangement links TRBV14 to TRBJ2-3; D not certain. CDR3 coding DNA: TGTGCCAGCAGCCAAGACTGGGCTTCCCCAACGCAGTATTTT. The encoded protein is CASSQDWASPTQYF.